The 23 T cell receptor beta chains reported below all come from one sample, sequenced in a study of T cell responses to AZD1222 COVID-19 vaccine. Sequencing was performed with immunoSEQ multiplex PCR; in TCRdb, only in-frame clones are kept and a portion is missing. The data hold 95,000 or so clones, with approximately 91% observed a single time. The source material was peripheral blood, sampled on day 0 of AZD1222 vaccination. These receptors came from an adult in good health.

This clone showed up just a few times. The CDR3 reads CASSRRTVTNYGYTF. The DNA for the CDR3 is TGTGCCAGCAGCCGACGGACAGTAACTAACTATGGCTACACCTTC. The chain uses TRBV28 and TRBJ1-2; TRBD1 is a possible D gene (6 bases). Germline assignment: CDR1 MDHEN and CDR2 SYDVKM. The CDR3 totals 15 residues. The V end was cut by 6 bases, the J end by 0 bases, with 14 bases between.

The gene calls are TRBV2 and TRBJ2-7; the D call may be TRBD1 or TRBD2 (6 bases each). The CDR3 length is 12 residues. Germline CDR1 is SNHLY and CDR2 is FYNNEI. Trimming shortened V by 7 bases and J by 5 bases, and 12 bases separated the two germline ends. The CDR3 reads CASTEGGDEQYF. CDR3 bases: TGTGCCAGCACCGAGGGGGGAGACGAGCAGTACTTC.

The gene calls are TRBV19 and TRBJ1-1; D might be TRBD1 (5 bases). Germline CDR1 and CDR2: LNHDA and SQIVND (reference sequence). V was trimmed by 6 bases and J by 6 bases, leaving 20 bases between them. The CDR3 runs 15 residues. In nucleotides, the CDR3 is TGTGCCAGTAGGCCGACAGAGCAGGGCCGCCCTGAAGCTTTCTTT. Its translation is CASRPTEQGRPEAFF.

Remarks on this clone: The sample contains more than one DNA sequence encoding this CDR3. The gene calls are TRBV19 and TRBJ2-5; TRBD1 or TRBD2 may be the D gene (5 bases each). The CDR3 extends over 12 amino acids. The germline gives CDR1 LNHDA, CDR2 SQIVND (reference sequence). V was clipped by 6 bases and J by 4 bases, with 9 bases between them. The CDR3 nucleotides read TGTGCCAGTAGACAGGCGGGAGAGACCCAGTACTTC. It is translated as CASRQAGETQYF.

This clone has only one observation. The CDR3, as DNA: TGTGCCAGCAGCTTGCATATCGGGACACTTATCACCGGGGAGCTGTTTTTT. Protein product: CASSLHIGTLITGELFF. This sequence joins TRBV5-8 and TRBJ2-2, with D possibly TRBD1 on 6 matching bases. This CDR3 has 17 residues. The V and J ends lost 1 base and 4 bases respectively, with 17 bases between them. CDR1 is SGHTS and CDR2 is YDEGEE in the germline V gene.

The chain joins TRBV5-4 to TRBJ2-3; no firm D call. Germline loops: CDR1 SGHNT, CDR2 YYREEE (reference sequence). V was cut by 0 bases and J by 7 bases, with 9 bases left in between. This CDR3 comprises 13 residues. The CDR3 is CASSLGLDNTQYF. DNA for the CDR3: TGTGCCAGCAGCTTGGGTTTGGATAATACGCAGTATTTT.

CDR3 loop: CATSETTGGYGYTF. The CDR3 DNA reads TGTGCCACCAGTGAGACGACAGGGGGCTATGGCTACACCTTC. The rearrangement joins TRBV24-1 to TRBJ1-2, with 9 bases fitting TRBD1. This CDR3 region has 14 residues. The V gene end was trimmed by 4 bases and the J gene end by 4 bases; junction bases not matched to a gene: 3. Per the germline V gene, CDR1 is KGHDR and CDR2 is SFDVKD.

The rearrangement links TRBV19 to TRBJ1-3, with 7 bases lining up with TRBD1. The germline V gene has CDR1 LNHDA and CDR2 SQIVND (reference sequence). J lost 0 bases, V lost 4 bases, and 15 bases had no gene match. The CDR3 contains 19 residues. CDR3 nucleotides: TGTGCCAGTAGTACCTGGACAGGAGACTTCCTTTCCTCTGGAAACACCATATATTTT. Protein product: CASSTWTGDFLSSGNTIYF.

This chain connects TRBV7-2 to TRBJ2-3, with a weak D call TRBD2 (6 bases). Between the trimmed V and J ends, which lost 2 bases and 2 bases, there was a span of 14 bases. The length of the CDR3 is 16 residues. Germline CDR1 SGHTA, CDR2 FQGNSA. CDR3: CASSLYLADVTDTQYF. Written as DNA, the CDR3 is TGTGCCAGCAGCTTATACTTAGCGGATGTCACAGATACGCAGTATTTT.

This clone was recorded only once. V gene TRBV20-1 combines with J gene TRBJ1-1, with D uncertain. V lost 3 bases and J 4 bases, leaving 9 bases between the germline ends. Germline V gene data show CDR1 as DFQATT and CDR2 as SNEGSKA (reference sequence). The CDR3 spans 12 residues. CDR3 loop: CSASGVPTEAFF. The CDR3 DNA follows: TGCAGTGCTAGTGGTGTGCCCACTGAAGCTTTCTTT.

The rearrangement joins TRBV27 to TRBJ1-4; 7 bases agree with TRBD1. CDR3 size: 17 residues. The germline V gene has CDR1 MNHEY and CDR2 SMNVEV (reference sequence). V lost 0 bases and J lost 6; bases outside the gene matches: 10. CDR3 residues: CASSLSGGAGRYEKLFF. Here the CDR3 DNA reads TGTGCCAGCAGTTTATCAGGGGGCGCGGGTCGGTATGAAAAACTGTTTTTT.

CDR3 residues: CASSLPLAGGLYNEQFF. The CDR3 DNA is TGTGCCAGCAGCCTCCCCCTGGCGGGGGGGTTATACAATGAGCAGTTCTTC. This chain links TRBV3-1 (or the pseudogene TRBV3-2) with TRBJ2-1; 9 bases map to TRBD2. This CDR3 region has 17 residues. Germline loops: CDR1 LGHDT, CDR2 YNNKEL (reference sequence). The V gene end was trimmed by 4 bases and the J gene end by 4 bases; junction bases not matched to a gene: 11.

The chain carries TRBV5-1 and TRBJ1-4, with a possible D match to TRBD1 (5 bases). V lost 5 bases and J 2 bases, leaving 7 bases between the germline ends. The CDR3 spans 13 residues. Germline V gene sequence: CDR1 SGHRS, CDR2 YFSETQ. CDR3 in amino acids: CASSGDTNEKLFF. CDR3 bases: TGCGCCAGCAGTGGGGACACTAATGAAAAACTGTTTTTT.

The chain employs TRBV11-2 and TRBJ1-5; TRBD1 agrees at 10 bases. The CDR3 runs 15 residues. From germline, CDR1 is SGHAT and CDR2 FQNNGV. The trim removed 5 bases at V and 4 bases at J, leaving 5 bases unmatched. CDR3 sequence: CASSLTGGGNQPQHF. The CDR3 DNA sequence: TGTGCCAGCAGCCTGACAGGGGGCGGGAATCAGCCCCAGCATTTT.

V usage is TRBV28 and J usage is TRBJ2-3; the match to TRBD2 covers 15 bases. Germline loops: CDR1 MDHEN, CDR2 SYDVKM. Trimming cost V 10 bases and J 1 base; bases outside gene matches: 9. This CDR3 spans 17 amino acids. Here the CDR3 reads CATRGLAGGRGTDTQYF. The CDR3 DNA reads as TGTGCCACCAGAGGACTAGCGGGGGGGCGTGGCACAGATACGCAGTATTTT.

The chain is built from TRBV3-1 (or the pseudogene TRBV3-2) and TRBJ2-5, with 7 bases that match TRBD2. The germline V gene has CDR1 LGHDT and CDR2 YNNKEL (reference sequence). Trimming took 4 bases from V and 4 from J; bases not matched to a gene: 9. The CDR3 extends over 15 amino acids. As DNA, the CDR3 is TGTGCCAGCAGCCGACTTGGGTCGGGAGGAGAGACCCAGTACTTC. Amino acid sequence: CASSRLGSGGETQYF.

This sequence joins TRBV7-2 and TRBJ2-7; D could derive from TRBD1 or TRBD2 (6 bases each). Germline V gives CDR1 SGHTA, CDR2 FQGNSA. The CDR3 has 14 residues. V lost 2 bases to trimming and J lost 2 bases, with 10 bases between them. CDR3 sequence: CASSLRGRPYEQYF. Written as DNA, the CDR3 is TGTGCCAGCAGCTTACGGGGGCGACCCTACGAGCAGTACTTC.

A remark on this clone: The identical CDR3 is also encoded by other nucleotide sequences in the sample. The chain is built from TRBV19 and TRBJ1-2, with TRBD1 matching 8 bases. V lost 3 bases, J lost 8 bases, and 5 bases stayed unmatched. There are 13 residues in the CDR3. Germline CDR1 reads LNHDA; CDR2 reads SQIVND (reference sequence). CDR3 protein: CASSIQGAGGYTF. CDR3 in DNA: TGTGCCAGTAGTATCCAGGGGGCTGGAGGCTACACCTTC.

The chain is built from TRBV19 and TRBJ1-4, with D possibly being TRBD1 (6 bases). Germline V gene data show CDR1 as LNHDA and CDR2 as SQIVND (reference sequence). V was pared by 5 bases and J by 8 bases, with 15 bases between. The CDR3 is 14 amino acids. The CDR3 region is CASSPGGGPEKLFF. CDR3 coding DNA: TGTGCCAGTAGTCCCGGAGGGGGGCCGGAAAAACTGTTTTTT. Using reference TRBV19 and TRBJ1-4 for the parts outside the CDR3, the full variable domain is DGGITQSPKYLFRKEGQNVTLSCEQNLNHDAMYWYRQDPGQGLRLIYYSQIVNDFQKGDIAEGYSVSREKKESFPLTVTSAQKNPTAFYLCASSPGGGPEKLFFGSGTQLSVL.

V gene TRBV3-1 (or the pseudogene TRBV3-2) combines with J gene TRBJ1-6; D gene uncertain. CDR3 size: 17 residues. The germline V gene encodes CDR1 LGHDT and CDR2 YNNKEL (reference sequence). V lost 4 bases and J lost 7, with 20 bases in between. The CDR3, as DNA: TGTGCCAGCAGCCCACACCCAGCTCAGTATCCCAATTCACCCCTCCACTTT. This translates into CASSPHPAQYPNSPLHF.

Only one count was recorded for this clone. V gene TRBV29-1 combines with J gene TRBJ2-1; either TRBD1 or TRBD2 may supply D (5 bases each). This CDR3 region has 13 residues. Germline V gene data show CDR1 as SQVTM and CDR2 as ANQGSEA. V was pared by 3 bases and J by 4 bases, with 10 bases between. The CDR3 loop is CSVEGPRYNEQFF. In DNA form, the CDR3 reads TGCAGCGTTGAGGGACCGAGATACAATGAGCAGTTCTTC.

The chain carries TRBV5-1 and TRBJ1-2, with a possible D match to TRBD1 (6 bases). The germline V gene encodes CDR1 SGHRS and CDR2 YFSETQ. Trimming removed 0 bases at V and 4 bases at J, with 13 bases between. The CDR3 runs 15 residues. This chain's CDR3 is CASSLGGTGFYGYTF. The CDR3 nucleotides read TGCGCCAGCAGCTTGGGGGGAACAGGGTTCTATGGCTACACCTTC.

In its sample, this clone was seen a few times. The chain is built from TRBV5-1 and TRBJ1-6, with D possibly TRBD1 on 6 matching bases. V dropped 4 bases and J dropped 7 bases, with 15 bases sitting between them. CDR3 length: 15 residues. CDR1 and CDR2 (germline): SGHRS, YFSETQ. CDR3 DNA sequence: TGCGCCAGCAGCGCCGACCTAGGGGGGAATTCACCCCTCCACTTT. It codes for CASSADLGGNSPLHF.